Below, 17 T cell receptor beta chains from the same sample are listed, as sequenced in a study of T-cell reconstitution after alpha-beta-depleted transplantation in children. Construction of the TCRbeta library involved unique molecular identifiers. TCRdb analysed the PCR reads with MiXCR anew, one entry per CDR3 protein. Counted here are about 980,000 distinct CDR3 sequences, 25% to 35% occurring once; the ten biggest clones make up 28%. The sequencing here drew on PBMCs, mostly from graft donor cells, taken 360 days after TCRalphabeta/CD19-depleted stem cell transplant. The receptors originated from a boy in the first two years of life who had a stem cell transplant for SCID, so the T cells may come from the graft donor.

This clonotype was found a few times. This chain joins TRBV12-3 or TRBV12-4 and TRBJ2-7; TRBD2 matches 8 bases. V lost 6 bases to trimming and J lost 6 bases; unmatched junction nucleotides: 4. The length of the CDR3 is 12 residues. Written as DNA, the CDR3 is TGTGCCAGCAGCCTCGGACTAGCCGAGCAGTACTTC. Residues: CASSLGLAEQYF.

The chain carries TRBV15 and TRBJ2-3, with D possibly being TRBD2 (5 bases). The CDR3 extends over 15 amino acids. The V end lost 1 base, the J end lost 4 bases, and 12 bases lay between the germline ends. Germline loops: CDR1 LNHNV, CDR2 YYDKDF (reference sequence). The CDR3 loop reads CATSRGNSVPDTQYF. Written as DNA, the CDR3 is TGTGCCACCAGCAGAGGAAATAGCGTCCCAGATACGCAGTATTTT. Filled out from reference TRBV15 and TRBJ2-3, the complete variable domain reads DAMVIQNPRYQVTQFGKPVTLSCSQTLNHNVMYWYQQKSSQAPKLLFHYYDKDFNNEADTPDNFQSRRPNTSFCFLDIRSPGLGDTAMYLCATSRGNSVPDTQYFGPGTRLTVL.

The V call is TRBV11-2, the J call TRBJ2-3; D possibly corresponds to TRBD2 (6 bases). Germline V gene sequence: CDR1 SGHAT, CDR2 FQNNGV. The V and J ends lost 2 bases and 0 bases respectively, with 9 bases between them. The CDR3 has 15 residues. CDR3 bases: TGTGCCAGCAGCTTAATAGCGGTGAGCACAGATACGCAGTATTTT. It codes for CASSLIAVSTDTQYF.

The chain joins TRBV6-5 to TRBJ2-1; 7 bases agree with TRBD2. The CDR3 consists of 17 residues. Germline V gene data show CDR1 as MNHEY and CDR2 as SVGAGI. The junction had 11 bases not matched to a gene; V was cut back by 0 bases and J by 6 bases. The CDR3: CASSYSQWGERGNEQFF. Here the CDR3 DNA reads TGTGCCAGCAGTTACTCGCAATGGGGTGAGCGGGGCAATGAGCAGTTCTTC.

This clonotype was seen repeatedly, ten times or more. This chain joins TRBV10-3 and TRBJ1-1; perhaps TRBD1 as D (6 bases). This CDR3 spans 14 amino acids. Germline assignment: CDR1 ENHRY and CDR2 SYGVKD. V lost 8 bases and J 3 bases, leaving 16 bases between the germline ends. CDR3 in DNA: TGTGCCATCCGAGGAGGACAGACATACACTGAAGCTTTCTTT. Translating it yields CAIRGGQTYTEAFF.

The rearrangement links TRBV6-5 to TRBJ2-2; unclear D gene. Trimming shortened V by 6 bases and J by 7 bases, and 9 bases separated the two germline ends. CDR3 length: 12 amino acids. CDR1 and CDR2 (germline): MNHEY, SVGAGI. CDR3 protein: CASRPHGGELFF. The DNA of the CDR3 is TGTGCCAGCAGGCCCCACGGCGGGGAGCTGTTTTTT.

The CDR3 sequence is CASSDRNENTEAFF. The CDR3 DNA reads as TGTGCCAGCAGTGACAGGAATGAGAACACTGAAGCTTTCTTT. The J gene is TRBJ1-1, the V gene TRBV12-3 or TRBV12-4, with D perhaps TRBD1 (6 bases). V shed 5 bases and J shed 1 base, with 11 bases lying between them. The CDR3 runs 14 residues.

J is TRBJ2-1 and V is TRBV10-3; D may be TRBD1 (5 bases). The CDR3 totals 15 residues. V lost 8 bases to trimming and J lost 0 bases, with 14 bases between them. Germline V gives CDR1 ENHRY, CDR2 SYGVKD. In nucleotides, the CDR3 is TGTGCCATCGACCAGGGTGAGAGCTCCTACAATGAGCAGTTCTTC. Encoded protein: CAIDQGESSYNEQFF.

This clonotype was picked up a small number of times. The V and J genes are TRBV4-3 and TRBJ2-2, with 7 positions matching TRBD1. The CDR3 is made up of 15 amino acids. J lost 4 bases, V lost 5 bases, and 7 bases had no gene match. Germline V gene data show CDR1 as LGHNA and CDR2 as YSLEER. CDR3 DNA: TGCGCCAGCAGCTACGACAGGGCGGGCACCGGGGAGCTGTTTTTT. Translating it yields CASSYDRAGTGELFF.

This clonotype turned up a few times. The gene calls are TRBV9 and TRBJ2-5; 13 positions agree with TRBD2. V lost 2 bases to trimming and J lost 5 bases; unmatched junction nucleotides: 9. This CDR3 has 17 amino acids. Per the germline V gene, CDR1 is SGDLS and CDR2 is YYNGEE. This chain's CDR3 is CASSVGLAGAPRETQYF. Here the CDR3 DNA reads TGTGCCAGCAGCGTTGGACTAGCGGGGGCCCCCAGGGAGACCCAGTACTTC.

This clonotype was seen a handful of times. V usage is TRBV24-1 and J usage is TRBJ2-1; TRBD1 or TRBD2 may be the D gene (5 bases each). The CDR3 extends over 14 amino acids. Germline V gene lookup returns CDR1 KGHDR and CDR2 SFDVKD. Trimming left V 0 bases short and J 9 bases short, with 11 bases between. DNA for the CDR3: TGTGCCACCAGTGATTTGGGGGGTGCGGGTGAGCAGTTCTTC. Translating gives CATSDLGGAGEQFF.

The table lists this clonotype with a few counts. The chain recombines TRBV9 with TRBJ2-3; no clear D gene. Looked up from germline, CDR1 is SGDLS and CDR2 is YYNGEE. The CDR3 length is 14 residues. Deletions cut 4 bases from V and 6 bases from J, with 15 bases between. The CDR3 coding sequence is TGTGCCAGCAGCTCCCGGGTCGGTGGGGATACGCAGTATTTT. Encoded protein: CASSSRVGGDTQYF.

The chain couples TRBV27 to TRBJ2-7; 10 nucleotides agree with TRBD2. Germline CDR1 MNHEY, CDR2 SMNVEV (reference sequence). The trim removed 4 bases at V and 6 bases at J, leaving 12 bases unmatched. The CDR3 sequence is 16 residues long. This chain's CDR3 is CASSSNLAGALGEQYF. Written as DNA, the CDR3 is TGTGCCAGCAGTTCCAACCTAGCGGGGGCCCTGGGCGAGCAGTACTTC.

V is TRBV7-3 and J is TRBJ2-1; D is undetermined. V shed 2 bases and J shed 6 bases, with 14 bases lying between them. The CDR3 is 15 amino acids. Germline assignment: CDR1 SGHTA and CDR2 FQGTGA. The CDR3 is CASSLSRMVVNEQFF. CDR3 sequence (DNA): TGTGCCAGCAGCTTATCTCGTATGGTGGTCAATGAGCAGTTCTTC.

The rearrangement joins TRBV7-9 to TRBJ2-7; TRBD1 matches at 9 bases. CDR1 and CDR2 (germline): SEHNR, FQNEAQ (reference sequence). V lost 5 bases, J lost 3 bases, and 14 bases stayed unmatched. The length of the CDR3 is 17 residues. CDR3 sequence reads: CASSPVTGGLSVYEQYF. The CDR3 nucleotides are TGTGCCAGCAGCCCCGTGACAGGGGGGTTGTCGGTCTACGAGCAGTACTTC.

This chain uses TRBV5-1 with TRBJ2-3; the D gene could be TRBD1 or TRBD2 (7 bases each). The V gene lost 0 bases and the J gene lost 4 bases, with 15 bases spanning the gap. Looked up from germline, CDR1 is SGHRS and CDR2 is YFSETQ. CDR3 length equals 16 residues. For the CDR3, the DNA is TGCGCCAGCAGCTTGGTGGGGGGAGGGGGCCCAGATACGCAGTATTTT. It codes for CASSLVGGGGPDTQYF.

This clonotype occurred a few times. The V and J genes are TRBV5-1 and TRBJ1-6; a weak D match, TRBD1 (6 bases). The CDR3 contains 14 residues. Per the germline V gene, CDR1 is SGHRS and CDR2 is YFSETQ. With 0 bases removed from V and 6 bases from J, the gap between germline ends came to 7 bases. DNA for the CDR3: TGCGCCAGCAGCTTGGGACAGGTTAATTCACCCCTCCACTTT. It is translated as CASSLGQVNSPLHF.